Here is one T cell receptor (beta chain) with its context. The data originate from a study of cytomegalovirus exposure and HLA in healthy donors. Trimming cost V 4 bases and J 3 bases, with 4 bases left between them. Germline assignment: CDR1 SGHKS and CDR2 YYEKEE (reference sequence). This CDR3 spans 11 amino acids. Both 60 Vbeta primers and 13 Jbeta primers went into the PCR. TCRdb's copy holds only in-frame clones and misses some; the assay was immunoSEQ multiplex PCR. The table includes just over 200,000 clones, 70% detected once. This TCR was recovered from a man aged 35-49 years in good health and CMV-seropositive. The sample was PBMCs. The V gene is TRBV5-5, the J gene TRBJ1-1; D remains ambiguous. CDR3 sequence reads: CASSRDTEAFF. The DNA of the CDR3 is TGTGCCAGCAGCCGGGACACTGAAGCTTTCTTT. The full variable domain, in which reference TRBV5-5 and TRBJ1-1 provide the parts outside the CDR3, is DAGVTQSPTHLIKTRGQQVTLRCSPISGHKSVSWYQQVLGQGPQFIFQYYEKEERGRGNFPDRFSARQFPNYSSELNVNALLLGDSALYLCASSRDTEAFFGQGTRLTVV.